This TCR beta chain was obtained from a study of cytomegalovirus exposure and HLA in healthy donors. On the study more broadly: There were approximately 400 genotyped donors. Of these, about 86% fell in the genetic ancestry cluster associated with self-reported Caucasian donors.

With regard to this clone: The antigen is unknown.

CDR1 is SGHDT and CDR2 is YYEEEE in the germline V gene. The CDR3 covers 14 residues. Trimming removed 1 base from V and 1 base from J, with 8 bases in between. PCR used 60 Vbeta primers and 13 Jbeta primers. Produced via immunoSEQ multiplex PCR; TCRdb's table is partial and in-frame only. The data show about 67,000 clones, 75% to 90% seen once. Whole-study findings and limits: Reported findings show TCR beta sequences accurately forecast HLA-A and HLA-B alleles in most subjects.

The rearrangement joins TRBV5-6 to TRBJ1-2; weak D call: TRBD1 (5 bases). The receptor was isolated from a woman aged 30 to 39 in good health and CMV-seropositive. Sequencing input: PBMCs. CDR3: CASSLLGGNYGYTF. The DNA of the CDR3 is TGTGCCAGCAGCTTGCTCGGGGGTAACTATGGCTACACCTTC.